The 27 T cell receptor beta chains listed next were all sequenced from one sample in a study of T-cell memory formation after mild COVID-19. TCRdb itself ran the 5' RACE reads through MiXCR, one entry per CDR3 protein. The data show some 210,000 distinct CDR3 sequences, around 19% seen once. Sample: PBMCs or a T cell subset sorted from them (not recorded which). The source of these receptors is an adult woman who had mild COVID-19 (a few samples of this study predate the infection). Cell type and time point are not known.

Worth noting for this clonotype: It may be a read error: a sequence one base away is much more abundant. The V call is TRBV11-2, the J call TRBJ2-4, with a tentative D call TRBD2 (6 bases). Germline CDR1 and CDR2: SGHAT and FQNNGV. This CDR3 is built from 17 residues. V was shortened by 5 bases and J by 0 bases, with 17 bases between the two germline ends. The CDR3: CASSPRGGEIAKNIQYF. CDR3 DNA sequence: TGTGCCAGCAGCCCCCGAGGCGGGGAGATAGCCAAAAACATTCAGTACTTC.

The chain carries TRBV7-2 and TRBJ2-7; D is possibly TRBD1 or TRBD2 (6 bases each). V was trimmed by 1 base and J by 2 bases, leaving 12 bases between them. CDR1 SGHTA and CDR2 FQGNSA come from the germline V gene. The length of the CDR3 is 15 residues. CDR3 protein: CASSLGYGGTYEQYF. The DNA for the CDR3 is TGTGCCAGCAGCTTAGGGTACGGGGGCACCTACGAGCAGTACTTC.

This clonotype was seen ten or more times. The rearrangement uses TRBV11-1 and TRBJ2-5, with D possibly being TRBD2 (5 bases). The V gene's germline CDR1 is SGHAT and CDR2 FQDESV (reference sequence). The CDR3 length is 14 residues. Trimming pared 5 bases from V and 1 base from J, leaving 11 bases between. DNA of the CDR3: TGTGCCAGCAGCCGATCGCGGGCCCAAGAGACCCAGTACTTC. Translation: CASSRSRAQETQYF.

This clonotype showed up just once. This sequence joins TRBV15 and TRBJ1-5; D gene uncertain. Germline V CDR1 and CDR2: LNHNV, YYDKDF (reference sequence). V was clipped by 0 bases and J by 4 bases, with 13 bases between them. CDR3 size: 16 residues. The CDR3 reads CATSRDLVGENQPQHF. The CDR3 nucleotides read TGTGCCACCAGCAGAGATCTTGTCGGAGAAAATCAGCCCCAGCATTTT.

This clonotype has a handful of counts. V and J are TRBV7-9 and TRBJ1-5; no reliable D call. Trimming shortened V by 5 bases and J by 2 bases, and 7 bases separated the two germline ends. Germline V gives CDR1 SEHNR, CDR2 FQNEAQ (reference sequence). This CDR3 comprises 13 residues. The chain's CDR3 is CASSNTGNQPQHF. CDR3 sequence (DNA): TGTGCCAGCAGCAATACAGGCAATCAGCCCCAGCATTTT. The full variable domain, in which reference TRBV7-9 and TRBJ1-5 provide the parts outside the CDR3, is DTGVSQNPRHKITKRGQNVTFRCDPISEHNRLYWYRQTLGQGPEFLTYFQNEAQLEKSRLLSDRFSAERPKGSFSTLEIQRTEQGDSAMYLCASSNTGNQPQHFGDGTRLSIL.

The CDR3 region has the DNA TGTGCCAGCAGCTTAGATGGGACAGCTAACACCGGGGAGCTGTTTTTT. Translating it yields CASSLDGTANTGELFF. The J gene is TRBJ2-2, the V gene TRBV7-7, with 7 bases that match TRBD1. V shed 1 base and J 2 bases; nucleotides not matched to a gene: 4. Germline CDR1 SSHAT, CDR2 FNYEAQ (reference sequence). The CDR3 length is 16 residues.

This chain uses TRBV18 with TRBJ1-2; D remains ambiguous. Trimming removed 2 bases at V and 4 bases at J, with 8 bases between. The CDR3 has 13 amino acids. Looked up from germline, CDR1 is KGHSH and CDR2 is LQKENI. The CDR3 here is CASSPDKSYGYTF. The DNA for the CDR3 is TGTGCCAGCTCACCAGACAAGAGCTATGGCTACACCTTC.

This clonotype was detected only a few times. J is TRBJ2-7 and V is TRBV7-8, with 11 bases fitting TRBD1. V dropped 5 bases and J dropped 0; count of bases not matched to a gene: 3. The CDR3 is 15 amino acids. CDR1 and CDR2 from the germline V gene are SGHVS and FQNEAQ. Here the CDR3 reads CASSPGTGGSYEQYF. The DNA for the CDR3 is TGTGCCAGCAGCCCAGGGACAGGGGGCTCCTACGAGCAGTACTTC.

The chain uses TRBV10-3 and TRBJ1-1, with D uncertain. V lost 4 bases to trimming and J lost 11 bases, with 20 bases between them. This CDR3 region has 14 residues. The germline CDR1 and CDR2 sequences are ENHRY and SYGVKD. This CDR3 is CAISAPRSEEIAFF. CDR3 in DNA: TGTGCCATCAGTGCCCCGAGGAGTGAGGAGATTGCTTTCTTT.

In its sample, this clonotype was seen many times. The chain carries TRBV9 and TRBJ2-5; TRBD1 agrees at 9 bases. The junction had 5 bases not matched to a gene; V was cut back by 0 bases and J by 5 bases. The CDR3 totals 15 residues. Germline CDR1 reads SGDLS; CDR2 reads YYNGEE. The CDR3 reads CASSVDGQGRETQYF. CDR3 coding DNA: TGTGCCAGCAGCGTAGACGGACAGGGGCGGGAGACCCAGTACTTC.

As to this clonotype: A much larger clone differs from this one at a single base, so this may be a read error. The CDR3 loop is CAISDGGEYEQYF. Here the CDR3 DNA reads TGTGCCATCAGCGACGGCGGGGAATACGAGCAGTACTTC. The rearrangement uses TRBV10-3 and TRBJ2-7, with D perhaps TRBD2 (6 bases). This CDR3 is 13 amino acids long. The germline CDR1 and CDR2 sequences are ENHRY and SYGVKD. The V end lost 6 bases, the J end lost 4 bases, and 13 bases lay between the germline ends.

There are a few counts of this clonotype. The rearrangement joins TRBV20-1 to TRBJ2-7, with D possibly being TRBD1 or TRBD2 (5 bases each). CDR3 length equals 11 residues. The germline V gene encodes CDR1 DFQATT and CDR2 SNEGSKA (reference sequence). V was cut by 6 bases and J by 5 bases, with 11 bases left in between. The DNA for the CDR3 is TGCAGTGCCAGCATGGGACACGAGCAGTACTTC. It is translated as CSASMGHEQYF.

This rearrangement joins TRBV4-1 to TRBJ2-5; perhaps TRBD2 as D (5 bases). The CDR3 runs to 18 residues. V lost 3 bases, J lost 4 bases, and 24 bases lay in between. Per the germline V gene, CDR1 is MGHRA and CDR2 is YSYEKL. The CDR3, as DNA: TGCGCCAGCAGCCATCTCCTGCGGGCCCCTGGGTATTTAGAGACCCAGTACTTC. Encoded protein: CASSHLLRAPGYLETQYF.

This chain joins TRBV7-2 and TRBJ2-4; tentatively, D is TRBD1 (6 bases). The CDR3 extends over 14 amino acids. V was pared by 2 bases and J by 6 bases, with 11 bases between. Germline assignment: CDR1 SGHTA and CDR2 FQGNSA. DNA for the CDR3: TGTGCCAGCAGCTTAAGTCAACAGGGAAACATTCAGTACTTC. Its protein product is CASSLSQQGNIQYF.

This clonotype showed up just a few times. The chain joins TRBV5-1 to TRBJ2-6; D tentatively reads TRBD1 or TRBD2 (5 bases each). Germline assignment: CDR1 SGHRS and CDR2 YFSETQ. This CDR3 contains 16 residues. Trimming cost V 0 bases and J 0 bases, with 7 bases left between them. CDR3 in DNA: TGCGCCAGCAGCTTGGCGGGGCACTCTGGGGCCAACGTCCTGACTTTC. This translates into CASSLAGHSGANVLTF.

The chain is built from TRBV7-2 and TRBJ2-5; D unclear. The CDR3 runs to 13 residues. V was shortened by 0 bases and J by 4 bases, with 6 bases between the two germline ends. Germline-derived CDR1 and CDR2 are SGHTA and FQGNSA. CDR3: CASSLAYGETQYF. CDR3 sequence (DNA): TGTGCCAGCAGCTTAGCCTATGGAGAGACCCAGTACTTC.

The chain links TRBV7-9 to TRBJ1-1, with 7 bases matching TRBD1. CDR1 is SEHNR and CDR2 is FQNEAQ in the germline V gene (reference sequence). The V gene end was trimmed by 6 bases and the J gene end by 1 base; junction bases not matched to a gene: 14. There are 17 residues in the CDR3. CDR3 loop: CASSPVGGGGTNTEAFF. DNA for the CDR3: TGTGCCAGCAGTCCAGTAGGGGGCGGCGGTACGAACACTGAAGCTTTCTTT.

This clonotype was seen once. The chain is built from TRBV12-3 or TRBV12-4 and TRBJ1-1; no reliable D call. The V and J ends lost 4 bases and 1 base respectively, with 13 bases between them. The CDR3 loop spans 15 amino acids. CDR3 DNA: TGTGCCAGCAGTTCTGGGGATTTGGGGAACACTGAAGCTTTCTTT. Its translation: CASSSGDLGNTEAFF.

This clonotype was detected only a few times. The rearrangement links TRBV6-1 to TRBJ2-5; D gene ambiguous. Per the germline V gene, CDR1 is MNHNS and CDR2 is SASEGT. V was pared by 0 bases and J by 6 bases, with 8 bases between. There are 13 residues in the CDR3. This chain's CDR3 is CASSEAPDQTQYF. The CDR3 coding sequence is TGTGCCAGCAGTGAAGCCCCGGACCAGACCCAGTACTTC.

This clonotype was counted only a few times. V gene TRBV20-1 combines with J gene TRBJ2-7; TRBD2 matches 8 bases. The V gene's germline CDR1 is DFQATT and CDR2 SNEGSKA (reference sequence). The ends lost 4 bases at V and 4 bases at J; junction bases unmatched: 9. The CDR3 loop spans 14 amino acids. The CDR3 is CSAMSGLAGYEQYF. CDR3 nucleotides: TGCAGTGCTATGAGTGGCCTAGCGGGTTACGAGCAGTACTTC.

V is TRBV12-3 or TRBV12-4 and J is TRBJ2-3; 7 bases fit TRBD2. Trimming cost V 2 bases and J 9 bases; bases outside gene matches: 11. The CDR3 is made up of 15 amino acids. The CDR3 is CASSLPLGLRETQYF. DNA of the CDR3: TGTGCCAGCAGTTTACCCTTGGGACTACGGGAGACGCAGTATTTT.

This clonotype has a handful of counts. The chain has TRBV5-1 and TRBJ2-4; 7 bases fit TRBD1. The CDR3 loop spans 14 amino acids. After removal of 0 bases from V and 7 bases from J, the junction contained 4 bases not matched to a gene. Per germline, CDR1 SGHRS and CDR2 YFSETQ. CDR3 sequence: CASSLEGAGNIQYF. The CDR3 coding sequence is TGCGCCAGCAGCTTGGAGGGGGCTGGGAACATTCAGTACTTC.

The V and J genes are TRBV5-1 and TRBJ1-2, with 8 bases aligning to TRBD1. With 4 bases clipped from V and 7 bases from J, the junction kept 9 bases outside the gene matches. Germline CDR1 reads SGHRS; CDR2 reads YFSETQ. The CDR3 length is 14 residues. This CDR3 is CASSVSQGEAGYTF. Written as DNA, the CDR3 is TGCGCCAGCAGCGTATCACAGGGGGAAGCTGGCTACACCTTC.

The rearrangement uses TRBV7-9 and TRBJ2-1; D possibly matches TRBD1 or TRBD2 (5 bases each). Germline values: CDR1 SEHNR, CDR2 FQNEAQ (reference sequence). V lost 3 bases and J 8 bases, leaving 11 bases between the germline ends. This CDR3 is 13 amino acids long. This chain's CDR3 is CASSLLSGHEQFF. The CDR3 nucleotides are TGTGCCAGCAGCTTGCTATCGGGGCATGAGCAGTTCTTC. Full variable domain (missing parts from reference TRBV7-9 and TRBJ2-1): DTGVSQNPRHKITKRGQNVTFRCDPISEHNRLYWYRQTLGQGPEFLTYFQNEAQLEKSRLLSDRFSAERPKGSFSTLEIQRTEQGDSAMYLCASSLLSGHEQFFGPGTRLTVL.

The table lists this clonotype with a few counts. V and J are TRBV5-5 and TRBJ2-3; D is possibly TRBD1 (6 bases). Germline V gene sequence: CDR1 SGHKS, CDR2 YYEKEE (reference sequence). The V and J ends lost 3 bases and 1 base respectively, with 15 bases between them. CDR3 length: 16 residues. The CDR3 is CASSSLGGDGTDTQYF. The CDR3 coding sequence is TGTGCCAGCAGCTCACTAGGGGGAGACGGCACAGATACGCAGTATTTT.

The chain combines TRBV5-1 with TRBJ2-3; TRBD2 agrees at 10 bases. CDR3 length: 17 amino acids. The V gene end was trimmed by 0 bases and the J gene end by 3 bases; junction bases not matched to a gene: 7. Germline V CDR1 and CDR2: SGHRS, YFSETQ. CDR3 in amino acids: CASSLAGSGGDTDTQYF. CDR3 in DNA: TGCGCCAGCAGCTTGGCCGGCAGCGGGGGGGATACAGATACGCAGTATTTT.

This clonotype occurred a few times. CDR3 region: CASRQTPPGFHQPQHF. The CDR3 DNA reads as TGTGCCAGCAGACAAACCCCTCCTGGGTTTCATCAGCCCCAGCATTTT. The V call is TRBV7-6, the J call TRBJ1-5, with D unresolved. The germline CDR1 and CDR2 sequences are SGHVS and FNYEAQ. Deletions cut 6 bases from V and 5 bases from J, with 20 bases between. The CDR3 consists of 16 residues.